This T cell receptor (beta chain) was documented in a study of molecular identifiers for immune sequencing clone quantification. Whole-study findings and limits: Reportedly, one cell's Jurkat TCR RNA was detected within 1,200,000 naive CD8 cells. The share of molecules held by clones above 20 RNA copies was over 97% in effector cells and under 1% in naive cells.

One entry per CDR3 protein results from TCRdb running MiXCR on the PCR reads. The sample lists tens of thousands of distinct CDR3 sequences, roughly 20% occurring once. The sample holds many counts of this clonotype. Its matching antigen is unknown. Sorting selected naive CD8 T cells with a CD8+CD4-CCR7+CD45RA+ phenotype. The CDR3 has 13 residues. Trimming took 6 bases from V and 5 from J, leaving 12 bases between them. From germline, CDR1 is SGHAT and CDR2 FQNNGV. The sample consisted of naive CD8+ T cells from blood, with Jurkat cell RNA spiked in. Subset reported: FACS-sorted CD8+CD4-CCR7+CD45RA+ naive T cells. The source is a human donor in good health. Some libraries in this study had Jurkat cell RNA spiked in. This chain connects TRBV11-2 to TRBJ2-3; D may be TRBD1 (6 bases). CDR3 coding DNA: TGTGCCAGCAGGACGATAGGGGGAGATACGCAGTATTTT. It encodes CASRTIGGDTQYF.